These 25 T cell receptor beta chains were sequenced from one sample in a study of vaccination and CD4 T cells after COVID-19. Treatment in this sample: roughly 10-day PBMC culture with coronavirus spike peptide pools or control peptides (ViraFEST assay). These receptors' targets are unknown. Scientists ran DNA taken from cultured CD4+ T cells through the Oncomine TCR Beta short-read assay for sequencing. MiXCR was run by TCRdb on the PCR reads, yielding one entry per CDR3 protein. The sample records some 15,000 distinct CDR3 sequences, around half being singletons. The sample was CD4+ T cells from blood, cultured in vitro. These receptors were taken from a human donor who had recovered from COVID-19.

CDR3 sequence (DNA): TGTGCCAGCAGCCCTTCCTGGTCTGGACTGGGGGAGACCCAGTACTTC. This codes for CASSPSWSGLGETQYF. The rearrangement uses TRBV6-1 and TRBJ2-5; D might be TRBD2 (5 bases). Trimming removed 6 bases at V and 5 bases at J, with 22 bases between. Germline CDR1 and CDR2: MNHNS and SASEGT. The CDR3 has 16 amino acids.

This sequence joins TRBV6-2 or TRBV6-3 and TRBJ1-5; possibly TRBD1 for D (6 bases). Trimming cost V 8 bases and J 2 bases, with 22 bases left between them. The CDR3 is made up of 17 amino acids. Germline CDR1 and CDR2: MNHEY and SVGEGT. This CDR3 is CASVRGGAGLGNQPQHF. The CDR3 DNA is TGTGCCAGCGTTAGGGGGGGCGCGGGACTAGGCAATCAGCCCCAGCATTTT.

This clonotype came up a few times. The chain has TRBV11-2 and TRBJ1-1; D is undetermined. Trimming took off 5 bases at V and 3 bases at J, with 7 bases between the two ends. CDR1 is SGHAT and CDR2 is FQNNGV in the germline V gene. The CDR3 is 12 amino acids. The CDR3 spells CASSPSYTEAFF. The CDR3 nucleotides are TGTGCCAGCAGCCCTTCTTACACTGAAGCTTTCTTT.

This clonotype was seen only once. The gene calls are TRBV6-5 and TRBJ1-1, with TRBD1 as a possible D gene (5 bases). The germline V and J ends were trimmed by 2 bases and 0 bases, with 10 bases remaining between them. Germline lookup yields CDR1 MNHEY and CDR2 SVGAGI. CDR3 size: 15 residues. The CDR3 reads CASSYDRLMNTEAFF. Here the CDR3 DNA reads TGTGCCAGCAGTTACGACAGACTCATGAACACTGAAGCTTTCTTT.

The chain links TRBV6-2 or TRBV6-3 to TRBJ2-4; D is undetermined. V was shortened by 6 bases and J by 0 bases, with 15 bases between the two germline ends. Germline-derived CDR1 and CDR2 are MNHEY and SVGEGT. This CDR3 is 16 amino acids long. The CDR3 region has the DNA TGTGCCAGCAGCCCCCCCGCAGTTTTAGCCAAAAACATTCAGTACTTC. This codes for CASSPPAVLAKNIQYF.

There are a few counts of this clonotype. The chain carries TRBV7-8 and TRBJ1-3, with D unresolved. Trimming left V 6 bases short and J 4 bases short, with 13 bases between. The CDR3 consists of 14 residues. Per germline, CDR1 SGHVS and CDR2 FQNEAQ. CDR3 coding DNA: TGTGCCAGCAGGCCCGGGATTATGGGAAACACCATATATTTT. Translating it yields CASRPGIMGNTIYF.

This clonotype has more than one count but fewer than ten. The CDR3 DNA follows: TGTGCCAGCAGCTTTGAGGGACAGGGTTATGGCTACACCTTC. Translating it yields CASSFEGQGYGYTF. The V and J genes are TRBV11-2 and TRBJ1-2; 9 bases are shared with TRBD1. CDR1 is SGHAT, CDR2 FQNNGV, per germline. This CDR3 has 14 amino acids. Trimming took 3 bases from V and 5 from J; bases not matched to a gene: 4.

The sample holds a few counts of this clonotype. In nucleotides, the CDR3 is TGTGCCACCAGTGATTACTCCTACGAGCAGTACTTC. The encoded protein is CATSDYSYEQYF. V is TRBV24-1 and J is TRBJ2-7, with D uncertain. Trimming took 2 bases from V and 0 from J, leaving 1 base between them. Germline V gene lookup returns CDR1 KGHDR and CDR2 SFDVKD. The CDR3 is 12 amino acids.

This chain uses TRBV7-9 with TRBJ1-1, with a tentative D call TRBD1 (5 bases). The V and J ends lost 1 base and 1 base respectively, with 7 bases between them. CDR1 SEHNR and CDR2 FQNEAQ come from the germline V gene (reference sequence). The CDR3 covers 14 residues. CDR3 coding DNA: TGTGCCAGCAGCTTAGGACAGTGGAACACTGAAGCTTTCTTT. This sequence encodes CASSLGQWNTEAFF.

This clonotype was detected only a few times. This chain uses TRBV2 with TRBJ1-5; TRBD1 matches 10 bases. The CDR3 spans 16 residues. CDR1 and CDR2 (germline): SNHLY, FYNNEI. V lost 3 bases, J lost 3 bases, and 5 bases stayed unmatched. In DNA form, the CDR3 reads TGTGCCAGCAGTGACGCCGGGACAGGGGACAATCAGCCCCAGCATTTT. Translating gives CASSDAGTGDNQPQHF. Complete variable domain (other parts from reference TRBV2 and TRBJ1-5): EPEVTQTPSHQVTQMGQEVILRCVPISNHLYFYWYRQILGQKVEFLVSFYNNEISEKSEIFDDQFSVERPDGSNFTLKIRSTKLEDSAMYFCASSDAGTGDNQPQHFGDGTRLSIL.

This clonotype was recorded a few times. The gene calls are TRBV12-3 or TRBV12-4 and TRBJ1-1, with no clear D. V lost 5 bases and J lost 5, with 12 bases in between. The CDR3 covers 13 residues. The CDR3 loop reads CASSQFQETEAFF. The CDR3 nucleotides read TGTGCCAGCAGTCAGTTTCAGGAGACTGAAGCTTTCTTT.

The chain recombines TRBV28 with TRBJ2-5; tentatively, D is TRBD1 or TRBD2 (5 bases each). Trimming shortened V by 5 bases and J by 5 bases, and 12 bases separated the two germline ends. Germline V lookup: CDR1 MDHEN, CDR2 SYDVKM. The CDR3 has 13 amino acids. The CDR3 protein is CASSPGDVETQYF. The CDR3 DNA follows: TGTGCCAGCAGTCCCGGGGACGTGGAGACCCAGTACTTC.

A few counts support this clonotype. V usage is TRBV6-5 and J usage is TRBJ2-1; no clear D. V lost 2 bases, J lost 6 bases, and 14 bases lay in between. CDR1 is MNHEY and CDR2 is SVGAGI in the germline V gene. This CDR3 is 15 amino acids long. CDR3 region: CASSYGAPLSNEQFF. The CDR3 DNA reads TGTGCCAGCAGTTACGGTGCACCCTTAAGCAATGAGCAGTTCTTC.

The V call is TRBV7-8, the J call TRBJ1-1; tentatively, D is TRBD1 (5 bases). The CDR3 contains 14 residues. Between the trimmed V and J ends, which lost 2 bases and 0 bases, there was a span of 7 bases. Germline V gene lookup returns CDR1 SGHVS and CDR2 FQNEAQ. CDR3 in amino acids: CASSLFRVNTEAFF. The CDR3 DNA sequence: TGTGCCAGCAGCTTATTCAGGGTGAACACTGAAGCTTTCTTT.

The chain couples TRBV7-9 to TRBJ1-2; D unclear. V was trimmed by 5 bases and J by 2 bases, leaving 12 bases between them. Germline CDR1 SEHNR, CDR2 FQNEAQ (reference sequence). The CDR3 runs to 14 residues. CDR3 region: CASSGRAMNYGYTF. The CDR3 DNA sequence: TGTGCCAGCAGCGGACGGGCGATGAACTATGGCTACACCTTC.

This clonotype was seen once. The chain is built from TRBV30 and TRBJ1-5; D is perhaps TRBD1 (6 bases). The CDR3 sequence is 12 residues long. V was pared by 5 bases and J by 4 bases, with 9 bases between. Germline loops: CDR1 GTSNPN, CDR2 SVGIG (reference sequence). The CDR3 nucleotides read TGTGCCTGGGAGCAGGGGAATCAGCCCCAGCATTTT. It translates to CAWEQGNQPQHF.

There are a few counts of this clonotype. The chain links TRBV6-1 to TRBJ2-7, with 10 bases fitting TRBD2. The germline gives CDR1 MNHNS, CDR2 SASEGT. The CDR3 extends over 14 amino acids. With V trimmed by 4 bases and J by 3 bases, 3 bases remained unmatched. The CDR3 bases are TGTGCCAGCAGTGGAGCGGGAGGGAACTACGAGCAGTACTTC. Translated, it gives CASSGAGGNYEQYF.

The chain links TRBV20-1 to TRBJ1-3; D remains ambiguous. Germline CDR1 reads DFQATT; CDR2 reads SNEGSKA (reference sequence). Between the trimmed V and J ends, which lost 5 bases and 0 bases, there was a span of 11 bases. The length of the CDR3 is 14 residues. CDR3 protein: CSAPLQISGNTIYF. In nucleotides, the CDR3 is TGCAGTGCTCCCCTCCAGATCTCTGGAAACACCATATATTTT.

V usage is TRBV20-1 and J usage is TRBJ1-2; TRBD1 matches 7 bases. Germline CDR1 DFQATT, CDR2 SNEGSKA (reference sequence). This CDR3 has 14 residues. This CDR3 is CSAPQGGETYGYTF. CDR3 bases: TGCAGCGCTCCGCAGGGGGGAGAAACCTATGGCTACACCTTC.

J is TRBJ2-1 and V is TRBV6-1; D is unresolved. The CDR3 length is 14 residues. Germline V CDR1 and CDR2: MNHNS, SASEGT. The V end lost 4 bases, the J end lost 5 bases, and 12 bases lay between the germline ends. CDR3 DNA sequence: TGTGCCAGCAGTGCCCTCCTCAGCAACAATGAGCAGTTCTTC. Translating it yields CASSALLSNNEQFF.

The V call is TRBV12-3 or TRBV12-4, the J call TRBJ1-1; perhaps TRBD1 as D (5 bases). The ends were cut back, 3 bases at V and 1 base at J, with 9 bases in the middle. The CDR3 totals 14 residues. The CDR3 sequence is CASSFATENTEAFF. For the CDR3, the DNA is TGTGCCAGCAGTTTCGCGACAGAGAACACTGAAGCTTTCTTT.

Details on this clonotype: Its ends do not fully match the called genes, so a read error is possible. The rearrangement uses TRBV15 and TRBJ1-4; 7 nucleotides agree with TRBD1. Germline CDR1 reads LNHNV; CDR2 reads YYDKDF (reference sequence). CDR3 length: 14 residues. CDR3 loop: CATSRQQGIQNLFF. CDR3 sequence (DNA): TGTGCCACCAGCAGACAACAGGGGATTCAAAACCTGTTTTTT.

The sample holds one count of this clonotype. The genes are TRBV12-3 or TRBV12-4 and TRBJ2-2; possible D gene TRBD2, 6 bases. The CDR3 spans 13 residues. The V and J ends lost 6 bases and 6 bases respectively, with 11 bases between them. The CDR3 loop reads CASRGGVAGELFF. Written as DNA, the CDR3 is TGTGCCAGCAGGGGCGGGGTAGCCGGGGAGCTGTTTTTT.

This chain connects TRBV5-4 to TRBJ2-1; 9 bases agree with TRBD2. The CDR3 consists of 17 residues. CDR1 and CDR2 (germline): SGHNT, YYREEE (reference sequence). Losses at the gene ends were 4 bases for V and 0 bases for J; bases not matched to a gene: 8. This CDR3 reads CASSRSSSGSSYNEQFF. CDR3 in DNA: TGTGCCAGCAGCCGAAGCAGTAGCGGGAGCTCCTACAATGAGCAGTTCTTC.

This clonotype was observed a handful of times. The J gene is TRBJ2-4, the V gene TRBV20-1; D remains ambiguous. Between the trimmed V and J ends, which lost 4 bases and 9 bases, there was a span of 10 bases. The CDR3 is 11 residues long. Germline V gives CDR1 DFQATT, CDR2 SNEGSKA (reference sequence). The CDR3 DNA reads TGCAGTGCTATAGATCTCGGCATTCAGTACTTC. It codes for CSAIDLGIQYF.